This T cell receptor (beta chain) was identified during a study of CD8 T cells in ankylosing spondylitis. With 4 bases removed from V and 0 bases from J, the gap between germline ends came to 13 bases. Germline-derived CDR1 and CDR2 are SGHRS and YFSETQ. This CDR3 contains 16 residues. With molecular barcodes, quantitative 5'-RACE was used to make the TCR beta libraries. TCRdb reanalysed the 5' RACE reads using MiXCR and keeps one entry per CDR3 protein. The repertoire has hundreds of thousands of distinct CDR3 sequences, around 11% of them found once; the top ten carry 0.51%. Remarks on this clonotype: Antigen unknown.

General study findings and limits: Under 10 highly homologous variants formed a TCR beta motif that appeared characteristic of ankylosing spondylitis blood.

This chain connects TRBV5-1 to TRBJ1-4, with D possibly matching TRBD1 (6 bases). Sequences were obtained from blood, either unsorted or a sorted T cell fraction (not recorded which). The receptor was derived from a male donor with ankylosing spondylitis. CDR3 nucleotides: TGCGCCAGCAGCGCCCGGACAGATGCAACTAATGAAAAACTGTTTTTT. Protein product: CASSARTDATNEKLFF.